Listed here are 2 T cell receptor beta chains from one sample, sequenced in a study of technical replicates of blood from four donors. Only in-frame clones appear in the TCRdb table, and some are missing; sequencing was by immunoSEQ multiplex PCR. Of roughly 79,000 clones in the sample, 75% to 85% were seen once. Sequenced material: PBMCs. The receptors shown here come from a human donor in good health. Some clones in this sample may be carry-over from other donors' samples.

The chain combines TRBV5-1 with TRBJ2-1; 13 nucleotides agree with TRBD2. Looked up from germline, CDR1 is SGHRS and CDR2 is YFSETQ. The CDR3 extends over 18 amino acids. With V trimmed by 0 bases and J by 5 bases, 8 bases remained unmatched. The CDR3 region is CASSLGPTGLAGNNEQFF. In DNA, the CDR3 is TGCGCCAGCAGCTTGGGACCAACGGGACTAGCGGGGAACAATGAGCAGTTCTTC.

The chain recombines TRBV7-3 with TRBJ1-2; maybe TRBD1 (6 bases). Trimming removed 4 bases from V and 5 bases from J, with 11 bases in between. Germline V lookup: CDR1 SGHTA, CDR2 FQGTGA. This CDR3 contains 13 residues. Here the CDR3 DNA reads TGTGCCAGCAGCTCCGGACAGAATTATGGCTACACCTTC. This translates into CASSSGQNYGYTF.